This T cell receptor beta chain derives from a study of cytomegalovirus exposure and HLA in healthy donors. Overall study findings and caveats: The later analysis indicated that the majority of CMV-associated TCR beta chains appeared HLA-restricted.

Turning to this clone: As yet, its antigen is unknown.

The primer mix had 60 Vbeta and 13 Jbeta primers. TCRdb's copy holds only in-frame clones and misses some; the assay was immunoSEQ multiplex PCR. In the table there are 85,000 to 100,000 clones, 75% to 85% of which are singletons. The donors (healthy individuals) were bone marrow donors. This TCR was recovered from a male donor in good health and CMV-seropositive. Sequences were obtained from PBMCs.

In DNA form, the CDR3 reads TGTGCCAGCAGTTATTACAGAGATCAGCCCCAGCATTTT. This codes for CASSYYRDQPQHF. The V call is TRBV6-5, the J call TRBJ1-5; D not resolved. V was pared by 3 bases and J by 5 bases, with 8 bases between. Germline V gives CDR1 MNHEY, CDR2 SVGAGI. The CDR3 is 13 amino acids.